This T cell receptor beta chain was documented in a study of CD8+CD57+ T cells in acquired aplastic anemia. Whole-study results and caveats: Patients versus controls showed no significant CD8+ Simpson's diversity difference. Shared by patients and controls, 25 to 30 CD8+ CDR3s were abundant in patients.

Genomic DNA was employed as the template in profiling TCR beta VDJ and CDR3. MiXCR, run by TCRdb on the reads, gives a single entry per CDR3 protein. This table has 250,000 to 300,000 distinct CDR3 sequences, roughly 50% appearing once. J gave up 7 bases and V 7 bases, and 4 bases lay outside the gene matches. The CDR3 contains 13 residues. Germline lookup yields CDR1 SNHLY and CDR2 FYNNEI. With respect to this clonotype: Its antigen is not identified.

Sequencing input: sorted CD4+, CD8+, or CD8+CD57+ T cells (not recorded which) from PBMCs. The chain joins TRBV2 to TRBJ1-6, with TRBD1 identical over 7 bases. The TCR sequence derives from a human donor with severe aplastic anemia or a healthy control (not recorded which). For the CDR3, the DNA is TGTGCCAGCACCCCGACAGGGAATTCACCCCTCCACTTT. This codes for CASTPTGNSPLHF.